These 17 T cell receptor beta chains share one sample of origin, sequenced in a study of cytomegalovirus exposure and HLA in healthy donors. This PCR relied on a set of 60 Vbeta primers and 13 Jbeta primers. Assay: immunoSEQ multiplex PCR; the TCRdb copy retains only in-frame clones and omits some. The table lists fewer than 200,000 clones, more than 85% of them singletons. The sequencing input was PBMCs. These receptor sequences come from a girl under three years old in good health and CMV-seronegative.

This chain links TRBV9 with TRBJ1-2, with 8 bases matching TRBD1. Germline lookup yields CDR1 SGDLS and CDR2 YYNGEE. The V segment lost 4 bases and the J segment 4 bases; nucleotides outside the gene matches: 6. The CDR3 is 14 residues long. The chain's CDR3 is CASSPGTGTYGYTF. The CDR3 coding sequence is TGTGCCAGCAGCCCCGGGACAGGTACCTATGGCTACACCTTC.

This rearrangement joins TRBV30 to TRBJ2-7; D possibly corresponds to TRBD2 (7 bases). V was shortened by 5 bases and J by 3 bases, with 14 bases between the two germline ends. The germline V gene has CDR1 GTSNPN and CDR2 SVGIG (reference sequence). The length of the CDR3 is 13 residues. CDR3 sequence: CAWDGGAYYEQYF. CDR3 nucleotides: TGTGCCTGGGATGGGGGGGCTTACTACGAGCAGTACTTC.

In DNA, the CDR3 is TGTGCCAGCAGTCCCAGACTAGCGGGAACCTACAATGAGCAGTTCTTC. It translates to CASSPRLAGTYNEQFF. V and J are TRBV28 and TRBJ2-1, with 11 bases identical to TRBD2. Trimming removed 5 bases from V and 2 bases from J; junction bases left unmatched: 5. Per the germline V gene, CDR1 is MDHEN and CDR2 is SYDVKM. There are 16 residues in the CDR3.

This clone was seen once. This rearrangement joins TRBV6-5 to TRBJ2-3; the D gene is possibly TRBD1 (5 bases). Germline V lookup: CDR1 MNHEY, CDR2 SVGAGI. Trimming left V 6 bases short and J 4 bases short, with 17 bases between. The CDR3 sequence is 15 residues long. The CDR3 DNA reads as TGTGCCAGCAGCCAAGGGGTTTTATGGTCAGATACGCAGTATTTT. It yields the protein CASSQGVLWSDTQYF.

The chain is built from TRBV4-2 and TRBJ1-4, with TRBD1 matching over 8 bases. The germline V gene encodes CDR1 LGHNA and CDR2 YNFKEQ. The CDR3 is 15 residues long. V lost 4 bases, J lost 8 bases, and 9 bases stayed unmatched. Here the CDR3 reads CASSRTTGVEEKLFF. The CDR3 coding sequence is TGTGCCAGCAGCCGTACGACAGGGGTCGAGGAAAAACTGTTTTTT.

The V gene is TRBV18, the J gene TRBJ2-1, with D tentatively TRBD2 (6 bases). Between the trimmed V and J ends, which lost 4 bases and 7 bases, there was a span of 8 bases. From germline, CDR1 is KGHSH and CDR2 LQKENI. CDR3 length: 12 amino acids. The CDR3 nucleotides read TGTGCCAGCTCACTAGCGGTTAATGAGCAGTTCTTC. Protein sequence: CASSLAVNEQFF.

CDR3 amino acids: CASIWTGDQPQHF. The DNA for the CDR3 is TGTGCCAGCATCTGGACAGGCGATCAGCCCCAGCATTTT. The genes are TRBV6-4 and TRBJ1-5; TRBD1 agrees at 7 bases. The CDR3 is 13 residues long. The V gene end was trimmed by 7 bases and the J gene end by 5 bases; junction bases not matched to a gene: 5. Germline lookup yields CDR1 MRHNA and CDR2 SNTAGT.

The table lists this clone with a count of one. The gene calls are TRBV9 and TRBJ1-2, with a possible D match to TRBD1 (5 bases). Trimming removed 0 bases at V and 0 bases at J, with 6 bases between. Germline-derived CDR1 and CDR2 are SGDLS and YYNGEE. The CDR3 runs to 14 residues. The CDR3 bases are TGTGCCAGCAGCGTAGGGGGCGCTAACTATGGCTACACCTTC. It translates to CASSVGGANYGYTF.

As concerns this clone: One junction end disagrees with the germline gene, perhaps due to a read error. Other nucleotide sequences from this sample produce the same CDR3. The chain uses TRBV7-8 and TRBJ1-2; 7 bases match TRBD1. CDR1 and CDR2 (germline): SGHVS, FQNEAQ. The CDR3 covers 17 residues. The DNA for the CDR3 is TGTGCCAGTAGCTTAGTTAGGGTGACAGGGAAGGACTATGGCTACACCTTC. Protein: CASSLVRVTGKDYGYTF.

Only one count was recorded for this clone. The CDR3 DNA follows: TGTGCCAGCAGCTTAGGTTTTGGCACCAAAAACATTCAGTACTTC. This codes for CASSLGFGTKNIQYF. The chain has TRBV7-2 and TRBJ2-4; D ambiguous. Germline CDR1 and CDR2: SGHTA and FQGNSA. There are 15 residues in the CDR3. V was cut by 1 base and J by 2 bases, with 9 bases left in between.

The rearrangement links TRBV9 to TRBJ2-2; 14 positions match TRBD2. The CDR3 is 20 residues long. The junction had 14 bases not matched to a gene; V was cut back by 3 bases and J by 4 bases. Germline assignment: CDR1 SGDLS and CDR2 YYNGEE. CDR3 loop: CASSAPGGTSGSGGTGELFF. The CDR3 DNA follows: TGTGCCAGCAGCGCCCCCGGTGGGACTAGCGGGAGCGGCGGCACCGGGGAGCTGTTTTTT.

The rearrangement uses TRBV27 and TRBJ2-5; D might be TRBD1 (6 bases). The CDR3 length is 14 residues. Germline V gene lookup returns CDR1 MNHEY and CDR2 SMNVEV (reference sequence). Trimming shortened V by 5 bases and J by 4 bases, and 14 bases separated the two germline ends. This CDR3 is CASSPLGQSETQYF. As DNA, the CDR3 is TGTGCCAGCAGTCCCTTGGGACAATCAGAGACCCAGTACTTC.

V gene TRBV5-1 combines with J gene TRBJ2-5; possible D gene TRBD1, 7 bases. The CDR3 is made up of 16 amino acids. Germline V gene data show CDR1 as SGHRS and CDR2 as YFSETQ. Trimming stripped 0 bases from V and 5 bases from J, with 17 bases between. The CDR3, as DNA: TGCGCCAGCAGCTTGGAAGTTTGGCAGGGGGGTGAGACCCAGTACTTC. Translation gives CASSLEVWQGGETQYF.

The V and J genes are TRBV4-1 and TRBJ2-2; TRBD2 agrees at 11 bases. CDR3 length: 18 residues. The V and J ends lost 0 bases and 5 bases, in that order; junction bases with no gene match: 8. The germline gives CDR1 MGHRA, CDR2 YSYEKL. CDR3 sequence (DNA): TGCGCCAGCAGCCAAGAACTAGCGGGAGTAGTTGGTACCGGGGAGCTGTTTTTT. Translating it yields CASSQELAGVVGTGELFF.

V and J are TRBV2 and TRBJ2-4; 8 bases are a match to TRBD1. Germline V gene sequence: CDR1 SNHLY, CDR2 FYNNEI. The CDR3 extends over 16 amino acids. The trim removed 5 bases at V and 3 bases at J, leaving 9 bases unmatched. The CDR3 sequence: CASSITRGHGKNIQYF. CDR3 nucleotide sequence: TGTGCCAGCAGTATCACCAGGGGGCACGGCAAAAACATTCAGTACTTC.

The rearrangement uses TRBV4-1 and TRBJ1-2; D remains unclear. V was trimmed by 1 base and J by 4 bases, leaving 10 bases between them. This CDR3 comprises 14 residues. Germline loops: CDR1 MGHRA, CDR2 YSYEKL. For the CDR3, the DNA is TGCGCCAGCAGCCAAGTCTTACCTAGCTATGGCTACACCTTC. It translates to CASSQVLPSYGYTF.

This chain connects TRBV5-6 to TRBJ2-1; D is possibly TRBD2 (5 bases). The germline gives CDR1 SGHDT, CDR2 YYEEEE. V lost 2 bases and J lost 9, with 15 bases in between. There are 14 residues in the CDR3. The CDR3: CASSFAGWRGEQFF. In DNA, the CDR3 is TGTGCCAGCAGCTTTGCGGGCTGGCGAGGTGAGCAGTTCTTC.